Each of the 7 T cell receptor beta chains below was sequenced from the same sample in a study of T cells in Graves' hyperthyroidism and ophthalmopathy. The TCR beta CDR3 regions underwent amplification using RNA transcripts as the source. Using the HTBI primer set, a first-round RT-PCR was run on the TCR CDR3. From the multiplex PCR reads, TCRdb called clonotypes with MiXCR, one entry per CDR3 protein. Altogether 450,000 to 700,000 distinct CDR3 sequences are present, around 46% being singletons, with the ten largest covering roughly 19%. Sequencing used peripheral blood or thyroid tissue (not recorded which). The receptor source for this set is an adult woman with Graves' disease, either hyperthyroidism or ophthalmopathy (not recorded which).

This chain uses TRBV9 with TRBJ2-7; no firm D call. V dropped 0 bases and J dropped 3 bases, with 10 bases sitting between them. This CDR3 is 14 amino acids long. The V gene's germline CDR1 is SGDLS and CDR2 YYNGEE. The CDR3 spells CASSVEAGNYEQYF. CDR3 nucleotide sequence: TGTGCCAGCAGCGTAGAAGCAGGTAACTACGAGCAGTACTTC.

The V gene is TRBV18, the J gene TRBJ1-6; tentative D call: TRBD1 (5 bases). The germline V and J ends were trimmed by 3 bases and 0 bases, with 15 bases remaining between them. This CDR3 spans 18 amino acids. Germline values: CDR1 KGHSH, CDR2 LQKENI. The CDR3: CASSPGAGLSSYNSPLHF. In nucleotides, the CDR3 is TGTGCCAGCTCACCCGGGGCCGGGCTGTCCTCCTATAATTCACCCCTCCACTTT.

This clonotype was observed at least ten times. The V gene is TRBV9, the J gene TRBJ2-2; a weak D match, TRBD1 (6 bases). The CDR3 covers 19 residues. In germline, CDR1 is SGDLS, CDR2 YYNGEE. Trimming took 4 bases from V and 0 from J, leaving 22 bases between them. DNA for the CDR3: TGTGCCAGCAGCCACGACAGGTCTACTAACCCCTCGAACACCGGGGAGCTGTTTTTT. Translating gives CASSHDRSTNPSNTGELFF. The entire variable domain, with the rest obtained from reference TRBV9 and TRBJ2-2, is as follows: DSGVTQTPKHLITATGQRVTLRCSPRSGDLSVYWYQQSLDQGLQFLIQYYNGEERAKGNILERFSAQQFPDLHSELNLSSLELGDSALYFCASSHDRSTNPSNTGELFFGEGSRLTVL.

This clonotype occurred many times. This chain connects TRBV15 to TRBJ1-5; D gene ambiguous. This CDR3 is built from 15 residues. Germline CDR1 and CDR2: LNHNV and YYDKDF (reference sequence). V was pared by 5 bases and J by 2 bases, with 13 bases between. CDR3 sequence: CATSRVGYGNQPQHF. The CDR3 DNA sequence: TGTGCCACCAGCCGCGTGGGGTACGGCAATCAGCCCCAGCATTTT.

This clonotype was seen ten or more times. V and J are TRBV14 and TRBJ2-7; D is ambiguous. The CDR3 spans 15 residues. Germline CDR1 reads SGHDN; CDR2 reads FVKESK. The ends were cut back, 3 bases at V and 1 base at J, with 13 bases in the middle. The CDR3 reads CASSQIRGHSYEQYF. The CDR3 DNA is TGTGCCAGCAGCCAGATACGCGGCCATTCCTACGAGCAGTACTTC.

This clonotype was seen at least ten times. The chain employs TRBV4-1 and TRBJ2-7; a possible D gene is TRBD2 (6 bases). Germline CDR1 is MGHRA and CDR2 is YSYEKL. The CDR3 is 15 amino acids. V was trimmed by 1 base and J by 4 bases, leaving 14 bases between them. CDR3 amino acids: CASSQGAGLGYEQYF. The CDR3 coding sequence is TGCGCCAGCAGCCAAGGGGCGGGGTTGGGTTACGAGCAGTACTTC.

This clonotype was detected many times. The chain employs TRBV5-1 and TRBJ1-3, with 10 bases identical to TRBD1. Germline CDR1 and CDR2: SGHRS and YFSETQ. Trimming removed 4 bases from V and 0 bases from J; junction bases left unmatched: 4. The CDR3 loop spans 16 amino acids. The CDR3 loop reads CASSGDRGFSGNTIYF. The CDR3 nucleotides read TGCGCCAGCAGCGGGGACAGGGGTTTCTCTGGAAACACCATATATTTT.